The present TCR beta chain was sequenced within a study of T cell responses to AZD1222 COVID-19 vaccine. This CDR3 is built from 14 residues. The germline V gene has CDR1 SQVTM and CDR2 ANQGSEA. The table came from immunoSEQ multiplex PCR; TCRdb's copy has only in-frame clones and leaves some out. The sample shows around 120,000 clones, roughly 90% of them seen only once. This clone has just one count. This TCR was sampled from an adult in good health. The chain links TRBV29-1 to TRBJ2-7; D may be TRBD1 (5 bases). The sample was peripheral blood, taken on day 0 of AZD1222 vaccination. CDR3 protein: CSGVIGAGLGEQYF. The CDR3 nucleotides are TGCAGTGGGGTTATTGGGGCAGGGCTGGGCGAGCAGTACTTC.